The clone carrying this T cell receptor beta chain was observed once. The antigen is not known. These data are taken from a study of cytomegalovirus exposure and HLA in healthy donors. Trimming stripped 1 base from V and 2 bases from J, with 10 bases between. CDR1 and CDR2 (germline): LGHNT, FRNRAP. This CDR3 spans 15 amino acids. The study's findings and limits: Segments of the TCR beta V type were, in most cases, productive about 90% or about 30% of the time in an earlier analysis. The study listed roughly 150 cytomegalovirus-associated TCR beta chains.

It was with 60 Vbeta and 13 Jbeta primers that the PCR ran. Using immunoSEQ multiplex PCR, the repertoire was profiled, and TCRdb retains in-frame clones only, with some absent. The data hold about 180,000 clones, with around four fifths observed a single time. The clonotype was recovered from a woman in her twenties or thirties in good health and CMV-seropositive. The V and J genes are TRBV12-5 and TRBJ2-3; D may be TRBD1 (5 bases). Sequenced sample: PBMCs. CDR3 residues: CASGLADTHTDTQYF. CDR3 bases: TGTGCTAGTGGTTTGGCGGACACCCACACAGATACGCAGTATTTT.